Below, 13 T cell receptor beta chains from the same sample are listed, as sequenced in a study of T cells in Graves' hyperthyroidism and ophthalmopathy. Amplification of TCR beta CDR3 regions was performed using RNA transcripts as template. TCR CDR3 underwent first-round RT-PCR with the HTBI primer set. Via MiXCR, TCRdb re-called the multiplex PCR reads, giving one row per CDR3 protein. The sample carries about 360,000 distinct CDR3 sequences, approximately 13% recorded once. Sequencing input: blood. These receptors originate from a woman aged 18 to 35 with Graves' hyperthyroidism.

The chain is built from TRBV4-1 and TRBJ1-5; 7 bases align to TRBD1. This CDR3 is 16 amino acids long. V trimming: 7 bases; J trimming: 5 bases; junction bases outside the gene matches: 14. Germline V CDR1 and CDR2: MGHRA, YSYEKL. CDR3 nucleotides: TGCGCCAGCATCCCCTCGTATCGACAGGGCTATCAGCCCCAGCATTTT. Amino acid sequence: CASIPSYRQGYQPQHF.

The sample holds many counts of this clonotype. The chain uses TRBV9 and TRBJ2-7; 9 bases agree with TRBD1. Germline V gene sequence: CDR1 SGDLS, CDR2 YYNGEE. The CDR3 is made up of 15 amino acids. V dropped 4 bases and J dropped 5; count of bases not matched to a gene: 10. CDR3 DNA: TGTGCCAGCAGCCCTTCCGGGACAGGGAACGACGAGCAGTACTTC. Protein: CASSPSGTGNDEQYF.

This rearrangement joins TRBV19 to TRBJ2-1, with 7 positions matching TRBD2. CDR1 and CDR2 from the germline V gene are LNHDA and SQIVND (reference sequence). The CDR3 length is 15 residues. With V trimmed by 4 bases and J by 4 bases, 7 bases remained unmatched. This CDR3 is CASSKTQRGYNEQFF. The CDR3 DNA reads TGTGCCAGTAGTAAGACTCAGCGGGGTTACAATGAGCAGTTCTTC. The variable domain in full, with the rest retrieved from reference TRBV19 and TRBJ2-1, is DGGITQSPKYLFRKEGQNVTLSCEQNLNHDAMYWYRQDPGQGLRLIYYSQIVNDFQKGDIAEGYSVSREKKESFPLTVTSAQKNPTAFYLCASSKTQRGYNEQFFGPGTRLTVL.

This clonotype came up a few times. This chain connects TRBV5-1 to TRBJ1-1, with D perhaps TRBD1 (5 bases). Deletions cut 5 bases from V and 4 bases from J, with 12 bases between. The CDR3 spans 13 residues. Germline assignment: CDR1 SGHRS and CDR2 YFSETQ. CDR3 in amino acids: CASRKGDRTEAFF. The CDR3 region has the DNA TGCGCCAGCAGGAAAGGGGATCGCACTGAAGCTTTCTTT.

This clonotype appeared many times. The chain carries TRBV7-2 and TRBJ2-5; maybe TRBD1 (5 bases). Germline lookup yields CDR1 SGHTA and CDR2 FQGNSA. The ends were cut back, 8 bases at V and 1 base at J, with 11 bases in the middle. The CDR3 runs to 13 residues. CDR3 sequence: CASGVGAQETQYF. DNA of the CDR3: TGTGCCAGCGGCGTAGGGGCCCAAGAGACCCAGTACTTC.

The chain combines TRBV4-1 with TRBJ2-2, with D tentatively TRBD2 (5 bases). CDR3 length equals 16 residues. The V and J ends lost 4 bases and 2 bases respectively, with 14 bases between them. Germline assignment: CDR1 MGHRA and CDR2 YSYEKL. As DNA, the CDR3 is TGCGCCAGCAGCCCGGAGGTGGGGATAAACACCGGGGAGCTGTTTTTT. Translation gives CASSPEVGINTGELFF.

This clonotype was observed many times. The CDR3 protein is CASSPTGQSYEQYF. In DNA, the CDR3 is TGTGCCAGCAGCCCTACGGGACAGTCCTACGAGCAGTACTTC. The V gene is TRBV9, the J gene TRBJ2-7, with 7 nucleotides matching TRBD1. Germline CDR1 SGDLS, CDR2 YYNGEE. The CDR3 totals 14 residues. V lost 4 bases to trimming and J lost 1 base; unmatched junction nucleotides: 5.

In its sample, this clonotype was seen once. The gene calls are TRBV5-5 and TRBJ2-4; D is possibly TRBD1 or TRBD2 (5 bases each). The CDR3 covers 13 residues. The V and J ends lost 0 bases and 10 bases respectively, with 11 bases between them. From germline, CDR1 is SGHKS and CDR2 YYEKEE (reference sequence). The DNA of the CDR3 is TGTGCCAGCAGCTTGGAGGGGAGATCAATTCAGTACTTC. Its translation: CASSLEGRSIQYF.

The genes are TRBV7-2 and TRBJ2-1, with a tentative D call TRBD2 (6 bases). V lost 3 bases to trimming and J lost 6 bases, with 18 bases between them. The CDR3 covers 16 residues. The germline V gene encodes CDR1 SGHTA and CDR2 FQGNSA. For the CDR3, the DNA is TGTGCCAGCAGCTTGGTCCGGGACTCTCCATTCAATGAGCAGTTCTTC. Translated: CASSLVRDSPFNEQFF.

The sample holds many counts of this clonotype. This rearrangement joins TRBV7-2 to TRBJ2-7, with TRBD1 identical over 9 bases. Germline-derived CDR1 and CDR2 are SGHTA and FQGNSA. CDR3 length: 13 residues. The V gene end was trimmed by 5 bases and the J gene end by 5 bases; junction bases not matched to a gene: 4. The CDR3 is CASSNYRGHEQYF. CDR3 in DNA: TGTGCCAGCAGCAACTACAGGGGGCACGAGCAGTACTTC.

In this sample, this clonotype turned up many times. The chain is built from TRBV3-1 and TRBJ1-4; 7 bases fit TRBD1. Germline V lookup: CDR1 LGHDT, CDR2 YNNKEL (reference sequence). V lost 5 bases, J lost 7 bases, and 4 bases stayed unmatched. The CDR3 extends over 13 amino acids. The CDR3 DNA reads TGTGCCAGCAGCTCCGGGACAGCTGAAAAACTGTTTTTT. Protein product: CASSSGTAEKLFF.

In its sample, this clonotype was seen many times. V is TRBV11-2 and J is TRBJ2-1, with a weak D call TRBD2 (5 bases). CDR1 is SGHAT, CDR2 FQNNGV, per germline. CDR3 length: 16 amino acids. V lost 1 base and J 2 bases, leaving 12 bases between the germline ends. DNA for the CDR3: TGTGCCAGCAGCTTAGTGGGGAAGCGGACCTACAATGAGCAGTTCTTC. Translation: CASSLVGKRTYNEQFF.

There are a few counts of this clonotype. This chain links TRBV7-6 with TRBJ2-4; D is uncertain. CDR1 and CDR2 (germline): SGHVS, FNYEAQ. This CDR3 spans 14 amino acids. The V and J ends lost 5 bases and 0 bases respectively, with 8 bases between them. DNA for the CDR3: TGTGCCAGCAGCCCGAGCGTAGCCAAAAACATTCAGTACTTC. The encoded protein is CASSPSVAKNIQYF.